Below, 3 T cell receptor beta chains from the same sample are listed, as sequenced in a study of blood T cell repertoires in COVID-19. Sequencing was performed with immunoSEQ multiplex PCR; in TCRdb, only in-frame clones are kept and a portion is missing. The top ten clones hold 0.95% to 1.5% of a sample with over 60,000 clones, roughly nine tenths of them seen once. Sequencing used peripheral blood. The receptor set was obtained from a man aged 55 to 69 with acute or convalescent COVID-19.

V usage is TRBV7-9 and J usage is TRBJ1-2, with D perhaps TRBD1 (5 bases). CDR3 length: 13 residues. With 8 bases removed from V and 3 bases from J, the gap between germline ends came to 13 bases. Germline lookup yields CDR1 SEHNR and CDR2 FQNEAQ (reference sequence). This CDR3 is CASRRVSDYGYTF. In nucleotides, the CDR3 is TGTGCCAGCCGCAGGGTTTCGGACTATGGCTACACCTTC.

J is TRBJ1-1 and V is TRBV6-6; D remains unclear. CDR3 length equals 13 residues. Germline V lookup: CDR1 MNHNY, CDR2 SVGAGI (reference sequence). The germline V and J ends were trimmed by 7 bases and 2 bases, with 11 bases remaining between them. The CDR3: CASTSGPNTEAFF. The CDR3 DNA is TGTGCCAGCACCTCAGGCCCTAACACTGAAGCTTTCTTT.

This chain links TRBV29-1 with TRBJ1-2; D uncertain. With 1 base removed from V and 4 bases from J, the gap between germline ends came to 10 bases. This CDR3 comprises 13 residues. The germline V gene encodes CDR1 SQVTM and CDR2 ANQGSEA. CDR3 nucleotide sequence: TGCAGCGTTGAAGTAATAAGGAGCTATGGCTACACCTTC. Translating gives CSVEVIRSYGYTF. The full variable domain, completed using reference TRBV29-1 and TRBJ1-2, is SAVISQKPSRDICQRGTSLTIQCQVDSQVTMMFWYRQQPGQSLTLIATANQGSEATYESGFVIDKFPISRPNLTFSTLTVSNMSPEDSSIYLCSVEVIRSYGYTFGSGTRLTVV.